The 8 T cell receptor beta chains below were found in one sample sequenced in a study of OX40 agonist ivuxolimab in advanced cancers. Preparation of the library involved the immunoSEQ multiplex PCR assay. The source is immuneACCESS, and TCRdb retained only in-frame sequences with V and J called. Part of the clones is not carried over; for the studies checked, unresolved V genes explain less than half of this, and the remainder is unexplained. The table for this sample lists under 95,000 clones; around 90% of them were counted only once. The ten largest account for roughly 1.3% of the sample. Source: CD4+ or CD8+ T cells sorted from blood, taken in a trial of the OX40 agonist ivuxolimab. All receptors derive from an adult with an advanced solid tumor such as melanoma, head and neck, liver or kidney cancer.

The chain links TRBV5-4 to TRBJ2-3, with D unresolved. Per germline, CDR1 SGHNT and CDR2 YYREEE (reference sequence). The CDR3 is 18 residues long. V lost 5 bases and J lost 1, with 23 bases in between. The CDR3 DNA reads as TGTGCCAGCAGTCCCACCCTCTATATATATGGGGGCACAGATACGCAGTATTTT. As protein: CASSPTLYIYGGTDTQYF.

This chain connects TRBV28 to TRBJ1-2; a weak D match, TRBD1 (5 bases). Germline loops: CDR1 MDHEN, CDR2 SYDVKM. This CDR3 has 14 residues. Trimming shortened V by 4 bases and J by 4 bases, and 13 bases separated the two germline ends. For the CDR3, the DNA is TGTGCCAGCAGTTCGATGGGGGGGTCCTATGGCTACACCTTC. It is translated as CASSSMGGSYGYTF.

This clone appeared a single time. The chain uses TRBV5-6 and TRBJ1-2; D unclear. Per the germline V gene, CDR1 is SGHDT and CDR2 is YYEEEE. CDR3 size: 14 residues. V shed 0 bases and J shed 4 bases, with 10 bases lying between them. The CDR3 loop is CASSLDGQTYGYTF. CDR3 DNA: TGTGCCAGCAGCTTGGATGGCCAGACCTATGGCTACACCTTC.

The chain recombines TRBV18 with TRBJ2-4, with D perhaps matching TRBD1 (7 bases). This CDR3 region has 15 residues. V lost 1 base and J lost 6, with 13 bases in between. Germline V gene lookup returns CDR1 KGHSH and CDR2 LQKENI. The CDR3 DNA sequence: TGTGCCAGCTCACCACGGGCAGGGGGAGGAAACATTCAGTACTTC. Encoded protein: CASSPRAGGGNIQYF.

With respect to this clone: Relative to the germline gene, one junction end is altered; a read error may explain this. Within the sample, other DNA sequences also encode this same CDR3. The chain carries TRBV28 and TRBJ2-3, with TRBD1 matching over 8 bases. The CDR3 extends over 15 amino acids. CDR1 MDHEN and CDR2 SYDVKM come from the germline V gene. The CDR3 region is CASSLPGQGTDTQYF. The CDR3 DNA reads TGTGCCAGCAGTTTACCCGGACAGGGCACGGATACGCAGTATTTT.

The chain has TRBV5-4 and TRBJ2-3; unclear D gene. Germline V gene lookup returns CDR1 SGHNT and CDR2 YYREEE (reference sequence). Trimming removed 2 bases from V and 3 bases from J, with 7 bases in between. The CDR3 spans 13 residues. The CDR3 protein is CASSFWGTDTQYF. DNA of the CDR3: TGTGCCAGCAGCTTTTGGGGTACAGATACGCAGTATTTT.

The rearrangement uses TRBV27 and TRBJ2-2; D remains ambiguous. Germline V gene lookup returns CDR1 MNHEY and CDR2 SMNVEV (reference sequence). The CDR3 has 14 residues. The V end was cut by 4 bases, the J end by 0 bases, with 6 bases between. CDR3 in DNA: TGTGCCAGCAGTTCCCGCACGAACACCGGGGAGCTGTTTTTT. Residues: CASSSRTNTGELFF.

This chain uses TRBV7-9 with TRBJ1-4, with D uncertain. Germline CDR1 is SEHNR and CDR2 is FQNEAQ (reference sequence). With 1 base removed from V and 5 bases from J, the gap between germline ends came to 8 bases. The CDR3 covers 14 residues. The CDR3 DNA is TGTGCCAGCAGCTTAGGACAACTAAATGAAAAACTGTTTTTT. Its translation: CASSLGQLNEKLFF.